The clone carrying this TCR beta chain came up many times. The authors built TCR beta libraries using iRepertoire HTBI primers and Arm-PCR of CDR3 regions. One entry per CDR3 protein, called by TCRdb with MiXCR from the multiplex PCR reads. The sample lists hundreds of thousands of distinct CDR3 sequences; roughly 15% were seen once. V was clipped by 4 bases and J by 6 bases, with 14 bases between them. CDR3 size: 14 residues. Germline CDR1 is SNHLY and CDR2 is FYNNEI. Time point noted: newly diagnosed GD, antithyroid drugs for less than 3 months. From PBMCs, RNA was extracted and then used to make the TCR library. This entry belongs to a study of regulatory T cells in long-lasting Graves disease. These same data were also listed under a study on T cells in Graves' hyperthyroidism and ophthalmopathy. That report notes: The primer set for the first-round RT-PCR of the TCR CDR3 was HTBI.

The V call is TRBV2, the J call TRBJ2-3; D ambiguous. The specimen was peripheral blood mononuclear cells (PBMCs), collected at new diagnosis, from a patient treated with antithyroid drugs. This clonotype was obtained from a woman aged 25 to 39 with Graves disease. CDR3 protein: CASSGSSTQDTQYF. Written as DNA, the CDR3 is TGTGCCAGCAGTGGCTCCTCCACCCAGGATACGCAGTATTTT.